This T cell receptor beta chain was recorded in a study of CD8 T cells in Susac syndrome. At the level of the study: Patients with Susac syndrome were therapy-naive, on corticosteroids, or on intravenous immunoglobulin alone at blood draw.

This clonotype appeared a single time. Its antigen is unidentified. Random-hexamer reverse transcription was applied to about 0.45 to 1 ug RNA. TCRdb analysed the immunoSEQ multiplex PCR reads with MiXCR anew, one entry per CDR3 protein. The table records 150,000 to 200,000 distinct CDR3 sequences, more than 85% of them present only once. Study-level findings and limits: When the CD4+ T cell repertoires of patients with Susac syndrome were examined, they did not show any clonal expansion.

Fulfillment of recently defined diagnostic criteria for definite or probable disease was shown by the patients with Susac syndrome. The CDR3 consists of 15 residues. The V gene's germline CDR1 is SGHRS and CDR2 YFSETQ. Trimming cost V 4 bases and J 1 base; bases outside gene matches: 7. Sequencing used CD4+ T cells from PBMCs. The TCR sequence derives from a human donor with Susac syndrome. The chain carries TRBV5-1 and TRBJ2-5, with 7 bases that match TRBD1. The CDR3 DNA reads as TGCGCCAGCAGCCGCACAGGGGCCTCCCAAGAGACCCAGTACTTC. Translating it yields CASSRTGASQETQYF.